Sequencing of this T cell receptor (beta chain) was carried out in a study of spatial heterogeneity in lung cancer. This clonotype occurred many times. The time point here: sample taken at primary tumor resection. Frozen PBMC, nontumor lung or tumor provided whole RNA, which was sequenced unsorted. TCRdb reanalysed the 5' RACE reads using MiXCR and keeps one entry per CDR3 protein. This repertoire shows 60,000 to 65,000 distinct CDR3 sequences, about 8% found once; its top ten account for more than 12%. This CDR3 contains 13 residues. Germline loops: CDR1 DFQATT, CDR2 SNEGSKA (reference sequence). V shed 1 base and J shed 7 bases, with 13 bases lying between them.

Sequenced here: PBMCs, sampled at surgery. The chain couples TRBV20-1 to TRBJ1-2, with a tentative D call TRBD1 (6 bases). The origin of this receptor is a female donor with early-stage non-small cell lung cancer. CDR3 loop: CSARVYRERGYTF. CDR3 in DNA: TGCAGTGCTAGAGTTTACAGGGAGCGTGGCTACACCTTC.